This T cell receptor beta chain appears in the sequencing data of a study of identical twins. Whole-study results and caveats: Invariant cells of the MAIT and iNKT types might have partly distorted the zero-insertion analyses. The study found that models underestimated out-of-frame TCR alpha sharing in monozygotic twins. Whereas memory repertoires showed no such difference, abundant cord blood beta clonotypes carried fewer insertions.

This clonotype was counted a few times. Its matching antigen is unknown. The V gene end was trimmed by 2 bases and the J gene end by 6 bases; junction bases not matched to a gene: 14. The CDR3 covers 17 residues. CDR1 and CDR2 (germline): SEHNR, FQNEAQ (reference sequence). Template switching added a universal primer site; cDNA carried unique molecular identifiers. Via MiXCR, TCRdb re-called the 5' RACE reads, giving one row per CDR3 protein. This sample yields 450,000 or so distinct CDR3 sequences, of which 12% to 15% are seen a single time; 0.52% belongs to the top ten. The data also belong to a second study, concerning yellow fever vaccine responses in identical twins.

The source is a woman aged 18 to 35 in good health. J is TRBJ2-3 and V is TRBV7-9; 7 bases map to TRBD2. Input material: CD4+ T cells sorted from blood. The CDR3 sequence is CASSLWMGSGPGDTQYF. CDR3 nucleotides: TGTGCCAGCAGCTTATGGATGGGTAGCGGGCCCGGGGATACGCAGTATTTT.